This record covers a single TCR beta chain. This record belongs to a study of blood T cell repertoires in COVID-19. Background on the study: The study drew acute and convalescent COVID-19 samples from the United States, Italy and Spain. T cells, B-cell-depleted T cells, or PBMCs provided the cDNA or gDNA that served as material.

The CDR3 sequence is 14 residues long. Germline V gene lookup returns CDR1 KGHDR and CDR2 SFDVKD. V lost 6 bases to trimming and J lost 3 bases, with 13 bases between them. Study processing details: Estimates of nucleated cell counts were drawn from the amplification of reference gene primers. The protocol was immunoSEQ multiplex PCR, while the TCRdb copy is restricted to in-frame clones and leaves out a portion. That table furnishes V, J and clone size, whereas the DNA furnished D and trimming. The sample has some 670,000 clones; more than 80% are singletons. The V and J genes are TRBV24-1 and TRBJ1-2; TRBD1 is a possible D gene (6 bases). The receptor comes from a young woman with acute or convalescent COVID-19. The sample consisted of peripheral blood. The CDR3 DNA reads TGTGCCACCAGTCGGGGGGGCCGAGACTATGGCTACACCTTC. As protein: CATSRGGRDYGYTF.